Detailed here is one T cell receptor beta chain. The individuals who served as donors were healthy Caucasians living in Russia, aged about 6 to 95. Each individual donor underwent a draw of ten milliliters of peripheral blood. No fewer than 5.5 micrograms of total RNA were isolated from every sample. The entry originates in a study of blood T cells in healthy people across ages. Germline CDR1 and CDR2: MDHEN and SYDVKM. The CDR3 is 13 amino acids. V was pared by 1 base and J by 10 bases, with 13 bases between. Through a sample-barcoded 5' primer and a J-beta primer mix, a second PCR was run for 7 to 11 cycles. From each sample, at least 3 million paired-end reads containing CDR3 were obtained. One entry per CDR3 protein, called by TCRdb with MiXCR from the 5' RACE reads. The sample lists around 2 million distinct CDR3 sequences; 35% to 50% were seen once.

Sequenced input: blood. The TCR was taken from a human donor in good health. J is TRBJ1-1 and V is TRBV28; D unclear. In DNA form, the CDR3 reads TGTGCCAGCAGTTTATCCCTTGCCCCCACAGCTTTCTTT. Translated: CASSLSLAPTAFF.